The 8 T cell receptor beta chains below come from one sample, sequenced in a study of blood T cell repertoires in COVID-19. The method was immunoSEQ multiplex PCR; TCRdb's version includes in-frame clones alone and lacks a portion of them. There are 260,000 or so clones in the sample; under 90% occur only once, and roughly 8.6% lies in the top ten. Sequencing input: peripheral blood. These receptors were collected from a human donor in a cohort sampled during active COVID-19.

In this sample, this clone turned up a few times. The chain has TRBV14 and TRBJ2-7, with TRBD2 identical over 9 bases. The CDR3 consists of 15 residues. V gave up 4 bases and J gave up 0 bases; unmatched junction bases: 4. The V gene's germline CDR1 is SGHDN and CDR2 FVKESK. The CDR3 loop is CASSPQRGVSYEQYF. As DNA, the CDR3 is TGTGCCAGCAGCCCCCAGCGGGGGGTCTCCTACGAGCAGTACTTC.

This clone was seen a few times. This chain joins TRBV18 and TRBJ2-2; D not certain. With 3 bases removed from V and 5 bases from J, the gap between germline ends came to 13 bases. Germline CDR1 is KGHSH and CDR2 is LQKENI. The CDR3 spans 15 residues. CDR3 sequence reads: CASSPTLDPTGELFF. CDR3 DNA: TGTGCCAGCTCACCGACTTTGGATCCTACCGGGGAGCTGTTTTTT. Combining the CDR3 with reference TRBV18 and TRBJ2-2 gives the whole variable domain NAGVMQNPRHLVRRRGQEARLRCSPMKGHSHVYWYRQLPEEGLKFMVYLQKENIIDESGMPKERFSAEFPKEGPSILRIQQVVRGDSAAYFCASSPTLDPTGELFFGEGSRLTVL.

The V call is TRBV10-2, the J call TRBJ1-5; D ambiguous. The CDR3 is made up of 14 amino acids. Trimming left V 2 bases short and J 3 bases short, with 8 bases between. Germline CDR1 WSHSY, CDR2 SAAADI. CDR3 loop: CASSEGQTNQPQHF. The CDR3 DNA sequence: TGCGCCAGCAGTGAGGGGCAGACCAATCAGCCCCAGCATTTT.

The chain couples TRBV7-8 to TRBJ1-6; no reliable D call. Germline CDR1 is SGHVS and CDR2 is FQNEAQ. The ends were cut back, 5 bases at V and 11 bases at J, with 19 bases in the middle. The CDR3 spans 15 residues. CDR3 coding DNA: TGTGCCAGCAGCCGGACCGGGGTCTCCGTGGCACCCCTCCACTTT. This translates into CASSRTGVSVAPLHF.

This sequence joins TRBV4-1 and TRBJ1-4, with a weak D call TRBD1 (5 bases). CDR3 length equals 15 residues. CDR1 is MGHRA and CDR2 is YSYEKL in the germline V gene. The germline V and J ends were trimmed by 4 bases and 8 bases, with 17 bases remaining between them. The CDR3 sequence: CASSPKDMWQEKLFF. CDR3 in DNA: TGCGCCAGCAGCCCAAAGGACATGTGGCAAGAAAAACTGTTTTTT.

V gene TRBV19 combines with J gene TRBJ1-2; 7 bases fit TRBD1. Germline CDR1 reads LNHDA; CDR2 reads SQIVND (reference sequence). V shed 5 bases and J 8 bases; nucleotides not matched to a gene: 8. The CDR3 is 13 residues long. In DNA form, the CDR3 reads TGTGCCAGTAGTCCCGACAGGGCTTGGGGCTACACCTTC. Its protein is CASSPDRAWGYTF.

The chain carries TRBV25-1 and TRBJ2-7, with 8 bases lining up with TRBD1. Losses at the gene ends were 10 bases for V and 6 bases for J; bases not matched to a gene: 14. The CDR3 extends over 14 amino acids. The germline gives CDR1 MGHDK, CDR2 SYGVNS. The CDR3 nucleotides read TGTGCCACAGCCCGTCCGGGACAGGCGTCCGAGCAGTACTTC. Amino acids: CATARPGQASEQYF.

This clone came up once. This sequence joins TRBV6-1 and TRBJ2-2, with D tentatively TRBD2 (7 bases). CDR3 length: 14 residues. Germline lookup yields CDR1 MNHNS and CDR2 SASEGT. V gave up 3 bases and J gave up 6 bases, with 11 bases separating them. CDR3 protein: CASSDWGGPGELFF. The CDR3 DNA follows: TGTGCCAGCAGTGATTGGGGGGGGCCCGGGGAGCTGTTTTTT.